A selection of T cell receptor beta chains follows, all from one sample in a study of shared clonotypes between healthy human individuals. Assay: immunoSEQ multiplex PCR; the TCRdb copy retains only in-frame clones and omits some. The data show 600,000 to 700,000 clones, about three quarters seen once. The sequencing input was memory CD4+ T cells sorted from blood. These receptor sequences come from a woman aged 25-40 years in good health. The CDR3 runs from the conserved cysteine through the conserved F or W. The order of the fields is J gene, D gene, V gene, clone size, CDR3 protein, CDR3 DNA. D genes are given only for firm matches. Size is stated for part of the rows, as once, few or many counts, or as a class when the clone is expanded.

J: TRBJ2-5; D: TRBD1; V: TRBV11-2; size: NA; CDR3: CASSFNPGQGGETQYF; DNA: TGTGCCAGCAGCTTTAATCCGGGACAGGGTGGCGAGACCCAGTACTTC
J: TRBJ2-2; D: NA; V: TRBV7-9; size: NA; CDR3: CASSLSSNTGELFF; DNA: TGTGCCAGCAGCTTGTCTAGCAACACCGGGGAGCTGTTTTTT
J: TRBJ2-1; D: NA; V: TRBV2; size: NA; CDR3: CASSRSRSELGFF; DNA: TGTGCCAGCAGTCGCTCGAGGTCCGAATTGGGGTTCTTC
J: TRBJ2-7; D: NA; V: TRBV11-2; size: NA; CDR3: CASSLEGSYEQYF; DNA: TGTGCCAGCAGCTTAGAGGGATCCTACGAGCAGTACTTC
J: TRBJ2-4; D: TRBD2; V: TRBV10-1; size: NA; CDR3: CASSEGSGRQNIQYF; DNA: TGCGCCAGCAGTGAGGGGAGCGGGAGACAAAACATTCAGTACTTC
J: TRBJ1-1; D: NA; V: TRBV2; size: NA; CDR3: CASSVKLLQPEAFF; DNA: TGTGCCAGCAGTGTAAAACTACTCCAACCCGAAGCTTTCTTT
J: TRBJ2-3; D: NA; V: TRBV19; size: NA; CDR3: CASPLMGDPKSDTQYF; DNA: TGTGCCAGTCCCCTGATGGGAGACCCGAAGTCAGATACGCAGTATTTT
J: TRBJ2-3; D: TRBD2; V: TRBV28; size: NA; CDR3: CASSKLAGRTDTQYF; DNA: TGTGCCAGCAGCAAACTAGCGGGACGCACAGATACGCAGTATTTT
J: TRBJ2-5; D: NA; V: TRBV5-1; size: NA; CDR3: CASSPTTIQETQYF; DNA: TGCGCCAGCAGCCCGACGACGATCCAAGAGACCCAGTACTTC
J: TRBJ2-3; D: TRBD2; V: TRBV7-9; size: once; CDR3: CASSFLAGHLETDTQYF; DNA: TGTGCCAGCAGCTTCCTAGCGGGACACCTTGAGACAGATACGCAGTATTTT
J: TRBJ2-7; D: NA; V: TRBV5-4; size: NA; CDR3: CASSVAASLSYEQYF; DNA: TGTGCCAGCAGCGTTGCGGCGTCCCTCTCCTACGAGCAGTACTTC
J: TRBJ2-7; D: TRBD2; V: TRBV7-8; size: NA; CDR3: CASSQGLAEREYF; DNA: TGTGCCAGCAGCCAAGGGCTAGCGGAGAGGGAATACTTC
J: TRBJ1-1; D: NA; V: TRBV29-1; size: NA; CDR3: CSVHPGLPRGGEAFF; DNA: TGCAGCGTGCACCCGGGACTCCCCCGTGGGGGTGAAGCTTTCTTT
J: TRBJ2-1; D: NA; V: TRBV11-2; size: few; CDR3: CASSLASQARNEQFF; DNA: TGTGCCAGCAGCTTAGCGTCCCAGGCGCGGAATGAGCAGTTCTTC
J: TRBJ2-7; D: TRBD2; V: TRBV4-1; size: NA; CDR3: CASSGLPLAGGSGYEQYF; DNA: TGCGCCAGCAGCGGACTACCCTTGGCGGGAGGATCCGGCTACGAGCAGTACTTC
J: TRBJ2-2; D: TRBD2; V: TRBV7-9; size: NA; CDR3: CASSPSGLADTGELFF; DNA: TGTGCCAGCAGCCCAAGCGGGCTAGCGGACACCGGGGAGCTGTTTTTT
J: TRBJ2-5; D: TRBD2; V: TRBV27; size: NA; CDR3: CASSSPLIAGGMETQYF; DNA: TGTGCCAGCAGTTCCCCTTTAATAGCGGGAGGTATGGAGACCCAGTACTTC
J: TRBJ1-3; D: NA; V: TRBV10-2; size: NA; CDR3: CASLPGSGNTIYF; DNA: TGCGCCAGCCTCCCGGGTTCTGGAAACACCATATATTTT
J: TRBJ2-7; D: TRBD2; V: TRBV11-2; size: NA; CDR3: CASSSGLAVYEQYF; DNA: TGTGCCAGCAGCTCGGGACTAGCGGTCTACGAGCAGTACTTC
J: TRBJ1-1; D: TRBD1; V: TRBV7-8; size: NA; CDR3: CASSPGRGRRNTEAFF; DNA: TGTGCCAGCAGCCCGGGCAGGGGGCGAAGGAACACTGAAGCTTTCTTT
J: TRBJ2-1; D: TRBD1; V: TRBV28; size: NA; CDR3: CASSIDRVRNEQFF; DNA: TGTGCCAGCAGCATTGACAGGGTAAGGAATGAGCAGTTCTTC
J: TRBJ1-1; D: TRBD1; V: TRBV10-2; size: few; CDR3: CASSVDRETEAFF; DNA: TGCGCCAGCAGTGTCGACAGGGAAACTGAAGCTTTCTTT
J: TRBJ1-2; D: TRBD1; V: TRBV4-1; size: NA; CDR3: CASSRKRTGEEGGYTF; DNA: TGCGCCAGCAGCCGCAAAAGGACAGGGGAAGAGGGTGGCTACACCTTC
J: TRBJ2-3; D: TRBD2; V: TRBV5-1; size: few; CDR3: CASSLGLAGGVTDTQYF; DNA: TGCGCCAGCAGCTTGGGGCTAGCGGGAGGTGTGACAGATACGCAGTATTTT
J: TRBJ2-1; D: TRBD1; V: TRBV7-7; size: NA; CDR3: CASSLGGTGGEDEQFF; DNA: TGTGCCAGCAGCTTAGGGGGGACAGGGGGCGAGGATGAGCAGTTCTTC
J: TRBJ2-7; D: NA; V: TRBV27; size: NA; CDR3: CASSLARGIHEQYF; DNA: TGTGCCAGCAGTCTCGCCAGGGGAATCCACGAGCAGTACTTC
J: TRBJ1-4; D: TRBD1; V: TRBV7-9; size: few; CDR3: CASSLQGEGNEKLFF; DNA: TGTGCCAGCAGCTTACAGGGGGAGGGAAATGAAAAACTGTTTTTT
J: TRBJ1-1; D: NA; V: TRBV10-2; size: NA; CDR3: CASREGNTEAFF; DNA: TGCGCCAGCAGGGAGGGTAACACTGAAGCTTTCTTT
J: TRBJ2-2; D: NA; V: TRBV6-1; size: NA; CDR3: CASSELGTRSGELFF; DNA: TGTGCCAGCAGTGAGTTAGGGACCCGGAGTGGGGAGCTGTTTTTT
J: TRBJ2-5; D: TRBD1; V: TRBV19; size: NA; CDR3: CASSIPGQGRETQYF; DNA: TGTGCCAGTAGTATTCCGGGACAGGGAAGAGAGACCCAGTACTTC
J: TRBJ2-6; D: TRBD1; V: TRBV14; size: once; CDR3: CASSQRDRGLSGANVLTF; DNA: TGTGCCAGCAGCCAAAGGGACAGGGGTTTGTCTGGGGCCAACGTCCTGACTTTC